The 22 T cell receptor beta chains given below trace back to one sample, sequenced in a study of cytomegalovirus exposure and HLA in healthy donors (TCRdb year 2017). Receptors were amplified or captured by the immunoSEQ multiplex PCR assay. For the multiplex PCR, a mixture combining 60 forward primers for TCR Vbeta segments and 13 reverse primers for TCR Jbeta segments was used. TCRdb provides this immuneACCESS table in a form limited to in-frame rearrangements. Some clones are lacking; in checked studies, under half of them reflect an unresolved V gene, and why the rest are absent is not known. The sample table records over 75,000 clones; around 64% of these occur just once. The top ten clonotypes cover around 2.5% of the sample. Sequenced: PBMCs. The origin of the receptors is a human donor in good health.

This clone has just one count. The chain recombines TRBV4-3 with TRBJ1-2; 7 bases fit TRBD1. Germline V gene lookup returns CDR1 LGHNA and CDR2 YSLEER. V gave up 1 base and J gave up 4 bases; unmatched junction bases: 6. The CDR3 loop spans 15 amino acids. Here the CDR3 reads CASSQGSAGGYGYTF. The CDR3, as DNA: TGCGCCAGCAGCCAAGGGTCCGCAGGGGGCTATGGCTACACCTTC.

The rearrangement links TRBV5-4 to TRBJ2-3; 10 bases map to TRBD2. J gave up 1 base and V 3 bases, and 2 bases lay outside the gene matches. The CDR3 contains 15 residues. CDR1 and CDR2 from the germline V gene are SGHNT and YYREEE (reference sequence). The CDR3 loop reads CASSSTSGGTDTQYF. The CDR3 DNA sequence: TGTGCCAGCAGCTCCACTAGCGGGGGCACAGATACGCAGTATTTT.

The rearrangement uses TRBV7-9 and TRBJ2-2; perhaps TRBD1 as D (7 bases). The V end was cut by 0 bases, the J end by 4 bases, with 15 bases between. The germline CDR1 and CDR2 sequences are SEHNR and FQNEAQ (reference sequence). The CDR3 extends over 17 amino acids. In nucleotides, the CDR3 is TGTGCCAGCAGCTTAGCGCATCAGGGGGGCGGCACCGGGGAGCTGTTTTTT. The encoded protein is CASSLAHQGGGTGELFF. Combining the CDR3 with reference TRBV7-9 and TRBJ2-2 gives the whole variable domain DTGVSQNPRHKITKRGQNVTFRCDPISEHNRLYWYRQTLGQGPEFLTYFQNEAQLEKSRLLSDRFSAERPKGSFSTLEIQRTEQGDSAMYLCASSLAHQGGGTGELFFGEGSRLTVL.

V usage is TRBV9 and J usage is TRBJ1-5; D not certain. Germline V gene sequence: CDR1 SGDLS, CDR2 YYNGEE. The CDR3 extends over 13 amino acids. V was shortened by 1 base and J by 0 bases, with 2 bases between the two germline ends. CDR3 residues: CASSVYSNQPQHF. CDR3 DNA sequence: TGTGCCAGCAGCGTATATAGCAATCAGCCCCAGCATTTT. The entire variable domain, with the rest obtained from reference TRBV9 and TRBJ1-5, is as follows: DSGVTQTPKHLITATGQRVTLRCSPRSGDLSVYWYQQSLDQGLQFLIQYYNGEERAKGNILERFSAQQFPDLHSELNLSSLELGDSALYFCASSVYSNQPQHFGDGTRLSIL.

This clone was seen a few times. This sequence joins TRBV6-1 and TRBJ2-3, with D tentatively TRBD2 (5 bases). Trimming removed 8 bases at V and 8 bases at J, with 17 bases between. The CDR3 spans 13 residues. Germline CDR1 MNHNS, CDR2 SASEGT. The CDR3 DNA reads as TGTGCCAGCGGAAAGGAAAGTGGAGGTACGCAGTATTTT. Its protein product is CASGKESGGTQYF.

This clone was detected a few times. The chain combines TRBV14 with TRBJ2-5, with D possibly being TRBD2 (6 bases). The CDR3 totals 15 residues. The V and J ends lost 5 bases and 1 base respectively, with 14 bases between them. Germline V gives CDR1 SGHDN, CDR2 FVKESK. The CDR3 is CASSFAPGGQETQYF. CDR3 DNA sequence: TGTGCCAGCAGCTTCGCCCCCGGGGGCCAAGAGACCCAGTACTTC.

This clone came up a few times. J is TRBJ2-7 and V is TRBV4-3; 8 bases fit TRBD1. This CDR3 region has 14 residues. CDR1 and CDR2 (germline): LGHNA, YSLEER. V trimming: 2 bases; J trimming: 2 bases; junction bases outside the gene matches: 2. CDR3 amino acids: CASSQLTGAYEQYF. CDR3 sequence (DNA): TGCGCCAGCAGCCAACTGACAGGGGCCTACGAGCAGTACTTC.

The chain recombines TRBV5-6 with TRBJ1-2, with 7 bases identical to TRBD1. The CDR3 is made up of 13 amino acids. V dropped 0 bases and J dropped 6; count of bases not matched to a gene: 2. CDR1 and CDR2 (germline): SGHDT, YYEEEE. CDR3 sequence (DNA): TGTGCCAGCAGCTTGGCCGGGACAGATGGCTACACCTTC. Translation: CASSLAGTDGYTF.

This chain uses TRBV11-3 with TRBJ1-4; no firm D call. Germline CDR1 is SGHNT and CDR2 is YENEEA. With 5 bases removed from V and 3 bases from J, the gap between germline ends came to 13 bases. This CDR3 comprises 15 residues. CDR3: CASSVGVQANEKLFF. The CDR3 DNA follows: TGTGCCAGCAGCGTGGGTGTTCAGGCTAATGAAAAACTGTTTTTT.

In DNA, the CDR3 is TGTGCCAGCAGCCTCGGGACAGGGGTTTCTGGAAACACCATATATTTT. Protein product: CASSLGTGVSGNTIYF. The chain uses TRBV9 and TRBJ1-3; 10 positions match TRBD1. CDR3 length: 16 residues. J lost 1 base, V lost 4 bases, and 5 bases had no gene match. CDR1 and CDR2 (germline): SGDLS, YYNGEE. Full variable domain (outside the CDR3, taken from reference TRBV9 and TRBJ1-3): DSGVTQTPKHLITATGQRVTLRCSPRSGDLSVYWYQQSLDQGLQFLIQYYNGEERAKGNILERFSAQQFPDLHSELNLSSLELGDSALYFCASSLGTGVSGNTIYFGEGSWLTVV.

This clone was recorded a few times. The V call is TRBV6-5, the J call TRBJ1-1; D is uncertain. The CDR3 has 13 amino acids. V was pared by 2 bases and J by 5 bases, with 9 bases between. Per germline, CDR1 MNHEY and CDR2 SVGAGI. CDR3 nucleotides: TGTGCCAGCAGTTACATGGAGGCTACTGAAGCTTTCTTT. Its protein is CASSYMEATEAFF.

The chain joins TRBV6-5 to TRBJ2-7; 8 bases map to TRBD1. The CDR3 sequence is 15 residues long. V lost 6 bases and J lost 6; bases outside the gene matches: 13. Germline-derived CDR1 and CDR2 are MNHEY and SVGAGI. The CDR3 sequence is CASRTPGTGISEQYF. The CDR3 nucleotides are TGTGCCAGCAGGACCCCCGGGACAGGTATTTCCGAGCAGTACTTC.

This CDR3 reads CAISEDRGLYGYTF. The DNA for the CDR3 is TGTGCCATCAGTGAGGACAGGGGGCTCTATGGCTACACCTTC. The chain recombines TRBV10-3 with TRBJ1-2, with TRBD1 identical over 10 bases. The trim removed 2 bases at V and 4 bases at J, leaving 1 base unmatched. The germline V gene has CDR1 ENHRY and CDR2 SYGVKD. The CDR3 runs 14 residues.

This chain uses TRBV7-2 with TRBJ1-4; D not resolved. CDR3 length: 15 residues. V was trimmed by 4 bases and J by 0 bases, leaving 9 bases between them. Looked up from germline, CDR1 is SGHTA and CDR2 is FQGNSA. CDR3 region: CASSSQNPTNEKLFF. DNA for the CDR3: TGTGCCAGCAGCTCGCAGAATCCAACTAATGAAAAACTGTTTTTT.

V is TRBV19 and J is TRBJ2-6, with a possible D match to TRBD1 (6 bases). Germline loops: CDR1 LNHDA, CDR2 SQIVND (reference sequence). CDR3 size: 15 residues. The germline V and J ends were trimmed by 6 bases and 2 bases, with 11 bases remaining between them. DNA for the CDR3: TGTGCCAGTAGCCCACCAGGGGCTGGGGCCAACGTCCTGACTTTC. The encoded protein is CASSPPGAGANVLTF.

This chain links TRBV11-1 with TRBJ2-7; 8 bases match TRBD1. J gave up 8 bases and V 3 bases, and 3 bases lay outside the gene matches. Germline CDR1 reads SGHAT; CDR2 reads FQDESV (reference sequence). The CDR3 totals 12 residues. The CDR3, as DNA: TGTGCCAGCAGCTTGACAGGGGACAAGCAGTACTTC. Translated: CASSLTGDKQYF.

A word on this clone: One junction end disagrees with the germline gene, perhaps due to a read error. The same CDR3 arises from other DNA sequences in this sample as well. V gene TRBV5-4 combines with J gene TRBJ1-6, with D unresolved. Germline V CDR1 and CDR2: SGHNT, YYREEE (reference sequence). The CDR3 spans 15 residues. CDR3 nucleotide sequence: TGTGCCAGCAGCCCCCCAGGAGGGAATAATTCCCCCCTCCACTTT. Translating gives CASSPPGGNNSPLHF. Combining the CDR3 with reference TRBV5-4 and TRBJ1-6 gives the whole variable domain ETGVTQSPTHLIKTRGQQVTLRCSSQSGHNTVSWYQQALGQGPQFIFQYYREEENGRGNFPPRFSGLQFPNYSSELNVNALELDDSALYLCASSPPGGNNSPLHFGNGTRLTVT.

Only a few counts were recorded for this clone. The J gene is TRBJ1-3, the V gene TRBV30; D ambiguous. The ends were cut back, 5 bases at V and 0 bases at J, with 8 bases in the middle. Germline V lookup: CDR1 GTSNPN, CDR2 SVGIG (reference sequence). The CDR3 length is 13 residues. The CDR3 protein is CAWGPDSGNTIYF. The CDR3 DNA reads as TGTGCCTGGGGGCCAGACTCTGGAAACACCATATATTTT.

A few counts support this clone. The V gene is TRBV9, the J gene TRBJ1-2; 7 bases align to TRBD1. The CDR3 is 16 residues long. From germline, CDR1 is SGDLS and CDR2 YYNGEE. Trimming removed 0 bases from V and 7 bases from J; junction bases left unmatched: 12. CDR3 in amino acids: CASSVGATGFRAGYTF. The CDR3 DNA follows: TGTGCCAGCAGCGTAGGGGCGACAGGGTTTAGGGCTGGCTACACCTTC.

With respect to this clone: The identical CDR3 is also encoded by other nucleotide sequences in the sample. J is TRBJ1-2 and V is TRBV4-3, with D possibly matching TRBD1 (5 bases). V dropped 0 bases and J dropped 5 bases, with 7 bases sitting between them. CDR1 is LGHNA and CDR2 is YSLEER in the germline V gene. The CDR3 consists of 13 residues. The CDR3 nucleotides are TGCGCCAGCAGCCAAGAGGGGGGGTATGGCTACACCTTC. Protein: CASSQEGGYGYTF.

This clone was found once. The rearrangement uses TRBV2 and TRBJ1-1; TRBD1 aligns across 12 bases. CDR1 and CDR2 from the germline V gene are SNHLY and FYNNEI. The junction had 15 bases not matched to a gene; V was cut back by 7 bases and J by 0 bases. The CDR3 length is 19 residues. CDR3 sequence (DNA): TGTGCCAGCAAAGGAGGGGACAGGGGGCCCGTTAAGGTGAACACTGAAGCTTTCTTT. Translating gives CASKGGDRGPVKVNTEAFF.

V usage is TRBV10-3 and J usage is TRBJ2-7; no clear D gene. Germline V lookup: CDR1 ENHRY, CDR2 SYGVKD. The CDR3 loop spans 14 amino acids. V dropped 3 bases and J dropped 2 bases, with 11 bases sitting between them. In DNA, the CDR3 is TGTGCCATCAGTGAACTAACGTACCCCTACGAGCAGTACTTC. Translated, it gives CAISELTYPYEQYF.